The rows below give T cell receptor beta chains drawn from one sample of a study of blood T cell repertoires in COVID-19. Profiling relied on immunoSEQ multiplex PCR, and the TCRdb table lists in-frame clones only, not all of them. The sample gives fewer than 350,000 clones, around 87% of which show up once; about 7.8% is in the top ten. The sequencing sample was made of peripheral blood. The receptors here all came from a woman between 45 and 60 years old who had recovered from COVID-19. Both conserved end residues are part of each CDR3. The order of the fields is clone size, D gene, V gene, J gene, CDR3 DNA, CDR3 protein. A D gene is named only where the DNA matches it firmly. The size of a clone is reported for some rows only, either as once, few or many, or as a class for expanded clones.

>few|NA|TRBV14|TRBJ2-7
TGTGCCAGCAGCCAAGACGCGGCGTTGGCCTTCTACGAGCAGTACTTC
CASSQDAALAFYEQYF
>NA|TRBD1|TRBV2|TRBJ2-3
TGTGCCAGCAGTCGGGACAGGGTTTCCACAGATACGCAGTATTTT
CASSRDRVSTDTQYF
>once|TRBD2|TRBV6-1|TRBJ2-7
TGTGCCAGCAGTGATCCGGGACTAGCTTCCTACGAGCAGTACTTC
CASSDPGLASYEQYF
>NA|NA|TRBV14|TRBJ1-5
TGTGCCAGCAGCCAAGCCAGAGGTCCCAATCAGCCCCAGCATTTT
CASSQARGPNQPQHF
>few|TRBD1|TRBV7-2|TRBJ2-7
TGTGCCAGCAGCGCGCGACAGACACCGGGACAGGCTAGATCCTACGAGCAGTACTTC
CASSARQTPGQARSYEQYF
>NA|TRBD2|TRBV7-9|TRBJ2-4
TGTGCCAGCAGCTTACATTCCGGGGGGGACATTCAGTACTTC
CASSLHSGGDIQYF
>NA|NA|TRBV30|TRBJ1-6
TGTGCCTGGAGTGTCGCACAGGGAAATTCACCCCTCCACTTT
CAWSVAQGNSPLHF
>NA|TRBD1|TRBV11-2|TRBJ2-1
TGTGCCAGCAGCTATAGGACAGGGGCCTACAATGAGCAGTTCTTC
CASSYRTGAYNEQFF
>few|TRBD1|TRBV5-4|TRBJ1-6
TGTGCCAGCAGCTCGACAGGGGTTGGGAATTCACCCCTCCACTTT
CASSSTGVGNSPLHF
>NA|TRBD1|TRBV7-2|TRBJ1-2
TGTGCCAGCAGCAAGGACAGGGGGTACGAAGACTATGGCTACACCTTC
CASSKDRGYEDYGYTF
>NA|TRBD2|TRBV7-9|TRBJ2-3
TGTGCCAGCAGCCCCAGACTAGCGGGGGGCACGCCTAGCACAGATACGCAGTATTTT
CASSPRLAGGTPSTDTQYF
>NA|TRBD1|TRBV7-2|TRBJ1-1
TGTGCCAGTCTTGCGGACAGGGCGATGATGAACACTGAAGCTTTCTTT
CASLADRAMMNTEAFF
>once|TRBD1|TRBV5-4|TRBJ1-1
TGTGCCAGCAGCCCGGGACAGGGGACGTTGAACACTGAAGCTTTCTTT
CASSPGQGTLNTEAFF
>once|NA|TRBV24-1|TRBJ2-1
TGTGCCACCGGACAGTCCAATGAGCAGTTCTTC
CATGQSNEQFF
>once|NA|TRBV30|TRBJ2-6
TGTGCCTGGCCCTGGGGGCAGCGGGAACCTGGGGCCAACGTCCTGACTTTC
CAWPWGQREPGANVLTF
>NA|TRBD1|TRBV12-3/TRBV12-4|TRBJ2-2
TGTGCCAGCCGGGACAGAGACACCGGGGAGCTGTTTTTT
CASRDRDTGELFF
>NA|NA|TRBV7-2|TRBJ1-1
TGTGCCAGCAGCTTCTCTCTGGCAGTCACTGAAGCTTTCTTT
CASSFSLAVTEAFF
>NA|NA|TRBV4-1|TRBJ2-5
TGCGCCAGCAGCCGCGTTGGGCTACAAGAGACCCAGTACTTC
CASSRVGLQETQYF
>once|NA|TRBV7-2|TRBJ2-7
TGTGCCAGCAGCTTAGCAGGCGGGGCCCAATCCTACGAGCAGTACTTC
CASSLAGGAQSYEQYF
>NA|NA|TRBV6-5|TRBJ2-3
TGTGCCAGCAGGGGGGCAGGCGCATTCACAGATACGCAGTATTTT
CASRGAGAFTDTQYF
>NA|TRBD2|TRBV29-1|TRBJ2-5
TGCAGCGTTGAAGGATATACTAGCGGGGGCGCTAACCAAGAGACCCAGTACTTC
CSVEGYTSGGANQETQYF
>NA|TRBD1|TRBV18|TRBJ1-5
TGTGCCAGCTCTGAGACAGGGGGACAGCCCCAGCATTTT
CASSETGGQPQHF
>NA|TRBD2|TRBV11-2|TRBJ2-7
TGTGCCAGCAGCGCGGGACTAGCGGCCTCCTACGAGCAGTACTTC
CASSAGLAASYEQYF
>NA|TRBD1|TRBV29-1|TRBJ1-2
TGCAGCGTCACTAAACCCCGGGACAGTGGGGTGCCATACACCTTC
CSVTKPRDSGVPYTF
>NA|TRBD1|TRBV6-5|TRBJ1-1
TGTGCCAGCAGTTACCTCGGACAGGGGTACACTGAAGCTTTCTTT
CASSYLGQGYTEAFF
>NA|TRBD1|TRBV9|TRBJ2-6
TGTGCCAGCACCCCAGGGGGCTCTGGGGCCAACGTCCTGACTTTC
CASTPGGSGANVLTF
>NA|NA|TRBV10-2|TRBJ1-1
TGCGCCAGCAGTGAATTCAGGAACACTGAAGCTTTCTTT
CASSEFRNTEAFF
>NA|NA|TRBV6-5|TRBJ1-3
TGTGCCAGCAGGCCGGTTGGTCGCGGAAACACCATATATTTT
CASRPVGRGNTIYF
>once|NA|TRBV4-1|TRBJ1-4
TGCGCCAGCAGCCGGCCCAGGGGAACGACTAATGAAAAACTGTTTTTT
CASSRPRGTTNEKLFF
>NA|NA|TRBV29-1|TRBJ2-2
TGCAGCGTTACAGGGAGCACCGGGGAGCTGTTTTTT
CSVTGSTGELFF
>once|TRBD2|TRBV7-2|TRBJ2-3
TGTGCCAGCAGCTTAATTCGGCTAGCGGGAGTGTCGACAGATACGCAGTATTTT
CASSLIRLAGVSTDTQYF
>NA|TRBD2|TRBV5-8|TRBJ2-7
TGTGCCAGCAGCTCGAAGGGACTAGCGGGAATCTACGAGCAGTACTTC
CASSSKGLAGIYEQYF
>NA|TRBD2|TRBV6-2/TRBV6-3|TRBJ2-1
TGTGCCAGCAGTTCCGGGGGGGGGAGATACAATGAGCAGTTCTTC
CASSSGGGRYNEQFF
>NA|NA|TRBV21-1|TRBJ2-1
TGTGCCAGCAGCAAAAGCTCGGGGGTCTCCTACAATGAGCAGTTCTTC
CASSKSSGVSYNEQFF
>NA|TRBD1|TRBV6-4|TRBJ1-1
TGTGCCAGCAGTGAAGCAGGGGGCACTGAAGCTTTCTTT
CASSEAGGTEAFF
>NA|TRBD2|TRBV18|TRBJ2-1
TGTGCCAGCTCATCCCTGACTAGCGGGGGGAATGAGCAGTTCTTC
CASSSLTSGGNEQFF
>NA|NA|TRBV11-2|TRBJ1-1
TGTGCCAGCAGCTCAAACAGGGTGACGAACACTGAAGCTTTCTTT
CASSSNRVTNTEAFF
>once|NA|TRBV28|TRBJ1-3
TGTGCCAGCAGTTCTCGGAGCACCATATATTTT
CASSSRSTIYF
>NA|TRBD1|TRBV11-2|TRBJ2-3
TGTGCCAGCAGCTCTCGGACAGGGCTTAGCACAGATACGCAGTATTTT
CASSSRTGLSTDTQYF
>NA|NA|TRBV7-2|TRBJ1-2
TGTGCCAGCAGCTCTACCCGGGGGACTTTATCTGGCTACACCTTC
CASSSTRGTLSGYTF
>NA|TRBD2|TRBV5-1|TRBJ2-1
TGCGCCAGCAGCTCGAGGACTAGCGGGGGAGCCTACAATGAGCAGTTCTTC
CASSSRTSGGAYNEQFF
>NA|NA|TRBV6-2/TRBV6-3|TRBJ1-2
TGTGCCAGCAGTAACCTTCCGACGACTTACTATGGCTACACCTTC
CASSNLPTTYYGYTF
>NA|NA|TRBV2|TRBJ1-6
TGTGCCAGCGAGAGAACAGGGAGTTTGAATTCACCCCTCCACTTT
CASERTGSLNSPLHF
>NA|TRBD1|TRBV7-2|TRBJ1-2
TGTGCCAGCAGCACCTACAGGGGGCCCTATGGCTACACCTTC
CASSTYRGPYGYTF
>NA|TRBD1|TRBV7-6|TRBJ1-1
TGTGCCAGCAGCCGAGATGGGACAGGGGTTGAAGCTTTCTTT
CASSRDGTGVEAFF
>NA|NA|TRBV5-4|TRBJ1-1
TGTGCCAGCAGCCCGTCTGCAGGGGTGCGCACTGAAGCTTTCTTT
CASSPSAGVRTEAFF
>NA|TRBD1|TRBV19|TRBJ2-2
TGTGCCAGTAGTATTAGGACAGGGGACCCCGGGGAGCTGTTTTTT
CASSIRTGDPGELFF
>NA|TRBD1|TRBV25-1|TRBJ1-4
TGTGCCAGCAGTGTGGGACAGGGGCGTGAAAAACTGTTTTTT
CASSVGQGREKLFF
>NA|NA|TRBV4-2|TRBJ1-4
TGTGCCAGCAGCCAAGATAGATCAGGGGCCCCAACTAATGAAAAACTGTTTTTT
CASSQDRSGAPTNEKLFF
>once|TRBD1|TRBV25-1|TRBJ2-5
TGTGCCAGCAGTTTTTTGGATTTAGGGGGCTCGGAGACCCAGTACTTC
CASSFLDLGGSETQYF
>NA|TRBD2|TRBV28|TRBJ2-7
TGTGCCAGCAGTTTACCGCCCGGACTAGGAACCTACGAGCAGTACTTC
CASSLPPGLGTYEQYF
>NA|TRBD2|TRBV4-2|TRBJ2-3
TGTGCCAGCAGCCAGGTGTCGGGAGGGCGTGTGGATACGCAGTATTTT
CASSQVSGGRVDTQYF
>few|TRBD1|TRBV10-3|TRBJ1-3
TGTGCCATCAGTGCGGGACAGGCCCTCGACACCATATATTTT
CAISAGQALDTIYF
>NA|TRBD1|TRBV29-1|TRBJ1-2
TGCAGCGTTGACGGACAGGGGGCCGATGGCTACACCTTC
CSVDGQGADGYTF
>NA|NA|TRBV28|TRBJ2-2
TGTGCCAGCAGCCCTCCGGGTTCCGGGAACACCGGGGAGCTGTTTTTT
CASSPPGSGNTGELFF